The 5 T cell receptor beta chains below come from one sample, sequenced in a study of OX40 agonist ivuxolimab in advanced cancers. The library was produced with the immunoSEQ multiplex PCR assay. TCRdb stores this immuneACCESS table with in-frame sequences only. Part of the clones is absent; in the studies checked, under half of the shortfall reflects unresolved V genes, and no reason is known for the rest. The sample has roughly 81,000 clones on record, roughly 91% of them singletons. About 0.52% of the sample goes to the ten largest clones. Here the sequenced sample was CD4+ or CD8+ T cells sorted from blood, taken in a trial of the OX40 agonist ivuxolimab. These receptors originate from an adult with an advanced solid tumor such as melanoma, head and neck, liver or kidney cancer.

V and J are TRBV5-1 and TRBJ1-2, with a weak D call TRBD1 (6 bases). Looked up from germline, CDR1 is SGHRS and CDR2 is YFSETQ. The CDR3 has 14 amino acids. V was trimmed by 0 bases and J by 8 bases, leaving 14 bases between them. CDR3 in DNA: TGCGCCAGCAGCTTGGACAGGGACATAGGGGGCTACACCTTC. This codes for CASSLDRDIGGYTF.

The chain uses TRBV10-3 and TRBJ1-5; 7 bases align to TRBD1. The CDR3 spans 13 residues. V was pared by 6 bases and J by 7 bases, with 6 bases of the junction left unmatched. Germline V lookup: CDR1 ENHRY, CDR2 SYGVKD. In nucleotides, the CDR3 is TGTGCCATCAGCCGGGACAGTAAACAGCCCCAGCATTTT. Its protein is CAISRDSKQPQHF.

In DNA, the CDR3 is TGTGCCAGCACCCCACGAGGACAGCCCTACGAGCAGTACTTC. This sequence encodes CASTPRGQPYEQYF. This sequence joins TRBV5-4 and TRBJ2-7; D is perhaps TRBD1 (6 bases). CDR1 and CDR2 (germline): SGHNT, YYREEE (reference sequence). With 6 bases removed from V and 2 bases from J, the gap between germline ends came to 15 bases. The CDR3 is 14 amino acids.

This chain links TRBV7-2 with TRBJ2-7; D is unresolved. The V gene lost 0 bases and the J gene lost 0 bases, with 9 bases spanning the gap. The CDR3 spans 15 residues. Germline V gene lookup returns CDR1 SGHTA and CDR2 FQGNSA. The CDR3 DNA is TGTGCCAGCAGCTTAGCTGGGGTTAGCTCCTACGAGCAGTACTTC. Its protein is CASSLAGVSSYEQYF.

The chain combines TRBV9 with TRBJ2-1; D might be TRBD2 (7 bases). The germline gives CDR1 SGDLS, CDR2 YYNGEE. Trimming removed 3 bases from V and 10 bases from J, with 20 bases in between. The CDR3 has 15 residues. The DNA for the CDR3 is TGTGCCAGCAGCGCCCAAGTGGGGGGGCCCCGCGAGCAGTTCTTC. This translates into CASSAQVGGPREQFF.